This T cell receptor (beta chain) derives from a study of shared clonotypes between healthy human individuals (dated by TCRdb to 2019 to 2021). For the wider study: The cohort included three men and a couple of women between 18 and 49 years of age. Leukapheresis yielded between about 0.85 and 10 billion PBMCs per donor. Libraries were prepared and TCR repertoires were sequenced by different laboratories using diverse techniques, in order to increase sequencing depth and limit assay-specific biases. The study deeply sequenced blood TCR repertoires of about five healthy adults to estimate repertoire size and the extent of clonotype sharing between individuals. For each donor, three plates each were used for CD4 naive and CD4 memory, two plates were used for CD8 naive, and one plate was used for CD8 memory. Here is what the overall study found, with its caveats: Pairwise subsampling indicated that sequencing depth was expected to affect the degree of clonotype sharing among donors. Only blood was sampled, and tissue TCR repertoires likely differ from those in blood. Naive subsets generally had larger estimated clonotype richness than memory subsets did. Sharing across a few donors was observed for around 5% of naive CD4, around 3.5% of naive CD8, over 2% of memory CD4, and approximately 0.41% of memory CD8 clonotypes. Even with the large sequencing depth, rarefaction of the sorted-subset datasets indicated that sequencing was incomplete. The small number of donors limited the genetic and exposure-history diversity represented. Clonotypes shared by all four sorted-subset donors showed higher generation probabilities than non-shared clonotypes.

TCR CDR3 regions were amplified from genomic DNA by multiplex PCR using the deep immunoSEQ assay. Extracted genomic DNA from each cell subset was spread evenly across all wells of several immunoSEQ 96-well plates, with each plate serving as a replicate. Each replicate PCR for sorted subsets received approximately 200 ng genomic DNA, equal to tens of thousands of T cell genomes. Purified libraries were quantified with a Qubit 3.0 fluorometer, sized on a Bioanalyzer 2100, and re-quantified with the KAPA Library Quantification kit. A separate single-read 150-cycle Illumina NextSeq 550 flow cell was used to sequence each immunoSEQ 96-well plate. The original methods were these. Because the immunoSEQ output held only junctional sequences and lacked quality scores, the filtering could not match the filtering applied to full-length reads. To assign V/J genes and CDR3, sequences were annotated using PyIR, a Python wrapper for IgBLAST v1.9, with IMGT germline references. Reads were removed for weak V/J assignments (E-value above 1e-6), missing CDR3, stop codons, out-of-frame junctions, or ambiguous translated residues. V3J clonotypes were defined as sequences sharing the same inferred V gene, J gene, and CDR3 amino acid sequence. Percentage overlap between repertoires was calculated by dividing the number of shared unique clonotypes by the size of the smaller repertoire. RTK rarefaction, the Chao1 estimator, and Recon v2.1 estimates of unobserved clonotypes were used to assess repertoire richness. Generation probabilities for all TCRbeta clonotypes obtained by the gDNA method from a handful of donors were computed using OLGA. Imported from immuneACCESS, the table was reduced by TCRdb to in-frame sequences with V and J called. These copies leave out some clones; in studies compared against another copy, an unresolved V gene accounts for under half, and the cause of the remainder is not known. Clonal size and the V and J genes are those of that table, whereas D and trimming came from the DNA. This sample lists roughly 2,300,000 clones; under 95% were detected once. The biggest ten clones account for around 0.38% of the sample.

Healthy HIV-negative adults with no recently reported acute infections or vaccinations were included as donors. Every donor was a Caucasian adult living in Nashville, Tennessee, USA. Magnetic negative selection was used to enrich CD4+ T cells, after which naive cells were positively selected on CD45RA and the negative fraction became the memory subset. Blood was collected by leukapheresis, and PBMCs were isolated by Ficoll-Histopaque density gradient centrifugation and then cryopreserved in liquid nitrogen vapor phase. Purity and quantity of every magnetically sorted T cell population were checked by analytical flow cytometry. Genomic DNA was isolated from each sorted fraction and quantified by UV absorbance on a Nanodrop 2000c. A remark on this clone: This receptor's antigen is unknown. Base quality data are lacking; no much larger clone is found one base away.

CDR1 and CDR2 are read off the germline V gene (reference sequence) as SGHNT and YYREEE. The CDR3, from cysteine to phenylalanine, totals 14 residues. The entry retains the CDR3 DNA only, 42 bases that are in frame from base 1. The junction shows trimming of 4 bases on V and 7 bases on J, plus 17 bases between the germline ends. Sequencing was done on a sample of naive CD4+ T cells from PBMCs. This specimen's cell subset or site label, per the study, means: CD45RA+ positively selected. Recombination joined TRBV5-4 with TRBJ1-2; the D segment cannot be called with confidence. The origin of this receptor is a man between 18 and 29 years old in good health. Some clones in this sample may be carry-over from other donors' samples. The sequenced DNA: TGTGCCAGCAGCATGCTATCCGGGGTAGGTGGCTACACCTTC. Its protein is CASSMLSGVGGYTF.